This TCR beta chain was sequenced during a study of pediatric ulcerative colitis (dated by TCRdb to about 2019). Study-wide context: Seven ulcerative colitis patients had pancolitis and two had left-sided colitis, with histology consistent with ulcerative colitis in all. Using the Pediatric Ulcerative Colitis Activity Index, a couple of patients were classed as having mild disease, four as having moderate disease and three as having acute severe colitis. Fewer than 10 newly diagnosed, treatment-naive pediatric ulcerative colitis patients and four non-IBD control children each provided paired blood and rectal samples.

Ulcerative colitis patients had received no immunosuppressive medication before the diagnostic colonoscopy. A blood sample was drawn at the time of the colonoscopy. The Wizard kit (Promega) was used to extract genomic DNA from the blood and intestinal samples. The CDR3 holds 16 amino acids from the cysteine to the phenylalanine. CDR3 DNA only is kept here, 48 bases in frame from base 1. In the germline V gene, CDR1 corresponds to MDHEN and CDR2 to SYDVKM. A distance of 13 bases separates the germline ends of V and J, which lose 5 bases and 0 bases respectively. Overall study results and their limits: The healthy control group was small, with only four individuals. Autologous blood-rectal clonal overlap was significantly higher in ulcerative colitis patients than in controls, suggesting increased T cell trafficking to inflamed tissue. A couple of rectal CDR3 clonotypes were detected in all ulcerative colitis patients and were not detected in any of the controls. Because repertoires were derived from total lymphocyte DNA, patterns in rare subsets such as regulatory T cells may not have been reflected. For technical reasons, blood samples from two patients gave substantially fewer templates, and these samples were excluded from the blood-rectal overlap analysis. Features of the rectal repertoire distinguished controls, mild-moderate colitis patients and acute severe colitis patients, and in acute severe colitis rectal diversity was lower because of clonal expansions.

Rearranged CDR3 beta regions were amplified from genomic DNA with multiplex V and J primers using the immunoSEQ TRB Survey service. To keep sequencing depth equal across samples, survey-level depth of up to 500,000 reads per sample was applied. Libraries were purified and pooled, and sequencing was performed on Illumina technology. Turning to the authors' computational methods: Productive clonality, sample overlap, pairwise scatters, CDR3 beta length, V/D/J gene usage and productiveness were all assessed with the immunoSEQ online tools. Calculated diversity was defined as the number of unique rearrangements divided by total templates, multiplied by 100, and Shannon and Simpson indices were computed as well. For principal component analysis, Z-score normalized data were analyzed with the R prcomp function and the ggbiplot package. Morisita's index was used to quantify the clonal overlap between blood and rectum within each subject. TCRdb's version of the immuneACCESS table is confined to in-frame rearrangements and falls short of the full clone set. An unresolved V gene accounts for under half of the shortfall where checked; the remainder is of unknown origin. V and J calls plus clone size are reproduced from that table; the DNA served to infer D and trimming. The sample has thousands of clones on record, about 89% of them singletons. The ten most abundant clones make up approximately 2.2% of the sample.

Of note for this clone: This clone's antigen is unknown. Per-nucleotide qualities are absent, and no much larger clonotype sits a single base away.

The chain employs TRBV28 and TRBJ2-2, with TRBD1 tentatively as D gene (5 bases match). This TCR came from a boy aged 5 to 17 with mild ulcerative colitis. Sample: blood. At the DNA level, the sequence is TGTGCCAGCAGTCCCTGGGGCGGCGCGAACACCGGGGAGCTGTTTTTT. Translated, this gives CASSPWGGANTGELFF.